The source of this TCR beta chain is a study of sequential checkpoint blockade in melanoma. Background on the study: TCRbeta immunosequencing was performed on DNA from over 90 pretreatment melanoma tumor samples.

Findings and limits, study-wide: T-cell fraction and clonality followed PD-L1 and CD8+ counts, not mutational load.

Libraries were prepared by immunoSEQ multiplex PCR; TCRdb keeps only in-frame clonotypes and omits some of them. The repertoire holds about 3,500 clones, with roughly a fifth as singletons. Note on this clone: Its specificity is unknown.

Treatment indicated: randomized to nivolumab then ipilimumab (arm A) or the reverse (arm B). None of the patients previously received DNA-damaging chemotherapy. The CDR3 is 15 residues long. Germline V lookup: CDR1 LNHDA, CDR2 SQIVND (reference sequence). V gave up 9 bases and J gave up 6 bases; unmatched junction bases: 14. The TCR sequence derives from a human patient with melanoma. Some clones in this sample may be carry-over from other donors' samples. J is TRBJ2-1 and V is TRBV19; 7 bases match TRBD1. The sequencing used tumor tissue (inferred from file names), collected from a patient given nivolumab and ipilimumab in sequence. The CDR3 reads CASLQTTGWGNEQFF. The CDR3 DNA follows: TGTGCCAGCCTGCAAACGACAGGGTGGGGCAATGAGCAGTTCTTC.